These 23 T cell receptor beta chains were sequenced from one sample in a study of monozygotic twins with cystic fibrosis. Some clones are missing from TCRdb's copy, which holds only in-frame ones; the method was immunoSEQ multiplex PCR. The table lists tens of thousands of clones, roughly nine tenths of them singletons. Material: blood. These receptors all stem from a girl aged 2 to 9 with cystic fibrosis.

The rearrangement uses TRBV11-3 and TRBJ2-2; the D is unclear. Trimming shortened V by 1 base and J by 3 bases, and 3 bases separated the two germline ends. The CDR3 sequence is 13 residues long. Germline values: CDR1 SGHNT, CDR2 YENEEA. The CDR3 loop reads CASSLAHTGELFF. The DNA for the CDR3 is TGTGCCAGCAGCTTAGCCCACACCGGGGAGCTGTTTTTT.

The chain employs TRBV6-5 and TRBJ2-7; D gene unclear. This CDR3 spans 15 amino acids. Germline CDR1 is MNHEY and CDR2 is SVGAGI. Trimming cost V 6 bases and J 0 bases, with 15 bases left between them. The CDR3 DNA reads TGTGCCAGCAGCAAGACACCGGGCAGCTCCTACGAGCAGTACTTC. This encodes CASSKTPGSSYEQYF.

In nucleotides, the CDR3 is TGTGCCAGCAGCGCCGGGCGGGGCCTGAACACCGGGGAGCTGTTTTTT. This encodes CASSAGRGLNTGELFF. V usage is TRBV9 and J usage is TRBJ2-2; tentative D call: TRBD2 (6 bases). The CDR3 consists of 16 residues. CDR1 and CDR2 from the germline V gene are SGDLS and YYNGEE. V lost 3 bases to trimming and J lost 1 base, with 13 bases between them.

The V and J genes are TRBV2 and TRBJ2-7; D remains unclear. The CDR3 spans 11 residues. With 4 bases removed from V and 5 bases from J, the gap between germline ends came to 6 bases. Germline V lookup: CDR1 SNHLY, CDR2 FYNNEI. CDR3 sequence (DNA): TGTGCCAGCAGTGTTGGAAACGAGCAGTACTTC. It specifies CASSVGNEQYF.

The chain combines TRBV7-3 with TRBJ2-5; D could derive from TRBD1 or TRBD2 (5 bases each). The CDR3 is 14 residues long. Germline V gene lookup returns CDR1 SGHTA and CDR2 FQGTGA. Between the trimmed V and J ends, which lost 5 bases and 5 bases, there was a span of 15 bases. The CDR3 loop reads CASSATGTKETQYF. CDR3 nucleotide sequence: TGTGCCAGCAGCGCAACCGGGACGAAGGAGACCCAGTACTTC.

This clone has a single count. The chain links TRBV5-8 to TRBJ2-1, with D perhaps assigned TRBD1 or TRBD2 (5 bases each). The germline V and J ends were trimmed by 5 bases and 6 bases, with 21 bases remaining between them. Per the germline V gene, CDR1 is SGHTS and CDR2 is YDEGEE. The CDR3 runs 16 residues. CDR3 sequence: CASRATGTPVGNEQFF. The CDR3 bases are TGTGCCAGCAGGGCAACCGGGACCCCAGTGGGCAATGAGCAGTTCTTC.

This clone was detected only once. The CDR3 coding sequence is TGTGCCAGCACCCCTACCGCGGTGCCCGAGAATTCACCCCTCCACTTT. It is translated as CASTPTAVPENSPLHF. The V call is TRBV6-6, the J call TRBJ1-6; D is undetermined. Germline CDR1 and CDR2: MNHNY and SVGAGI (reference sequence). V lost 7 bases and J 7 bases, leaving 20 bases between the germline ends. There are 16 residues in the CDR3.

The V gene is TRBV4-1, the J gene TRBJ2-1; D is ambiguous. Trimming took 2 bases from V and 2 from J, leaving 4 bases between them. The CDR3 is 13 amino acids. Germline assignment: CDR1 MGHRA and CDR2 YSYEKL. CDR3: CASSQTPYNEQFF. The CDR3 DNA follows: TGCGCCAGCAGCCAAACTCCCTACAATGAGCAGTTCTTC.

The chain recombines TRBV2 with TRBJ1-4; unclear D gene. With 2 bases removed from V and 13 bases from J, the gap between germline ends came to 8 bases. Germline V CDR1 and CDR2: SNHLY, FYNNEI. The CDR3 totals 11 residues. CDR3 region: CASSEQFRLFF. As DNA, the CDR3 is TGTGCCAGCAGTGAACAGTTTCGACTGTTTTTT.

The chain links TRBV21-1 to TRBJ1-5; TRBD1 is taken as the D call from the table, unchecked against the DNA. TRBV21-1 is a pseudogene segment. The CDR3 covers 14 residues. The CDR3 sequence: CASSKLGVQGPQHF. For the CDR3, the DNA is TGTGCCAGCAGCAAATTAGGAGTACAGGGGCCCCAGCATTTT.

Only one count was recorded for this clone. The CDR3 is CASSLVGQGANTGELFF. In DNA form, the CDR3 reads TGTGCCAGCAGCTTAGTCGGACAGGGGGCGAACACCGGGGAGCTGTTTTTT. The chain has TRBV11-1 and TRBJ2-2; 10 bases match TRBD1. The ends lost 1 base at V and 0 bases at J; junction bases unmatched: 2. This CDR3 is 17 amino acids long. Germline V gene data show CDR1 as SGHAT and CDR2 as FQDESV (reference sequence).

The chain employs TRBV7-9 and TRBJ1-2, with TRBD1 as a possible D gene (5 bases). Germline CDR1 is SEHNR and CDR2 is FQNEAQ (reference sequence). The CDR3 has 12 amino acids. Trimming stripped 7 bases from V and 8 bases from J, with 14 bases between. DNA for the CDR3: TGTGCCAGCACCGCAACCAGGGACGGCTACACCTTC. This gives the protein CASTATRDGYTF.

The chain couples TRBV6-4 to TRBJ1-6, with D perhaps TRBD1 (5 bases). Germline CDR1 and CDR2: MRHNA and SNTAGT. V shed 3 bases and J shed 6 bases, with 12 bases lying between them. The CDR3 is made up of 15 amino acids. DNA of the CDR3: TGTGCCAGCAGTGAGTTCGCCAGGGTTAATTCACCCCTCCACTTT. Its protein is CASSEFARVNSPLHF.

This chain links TRBV7-9 with TRBJ2-7; 9 bases agree with TRBD1. Trimming took 5 bases from V and 3 from J; bases not matched to a gene: 11. The CDR3 has 16 residues. CDR1 is SEHNR, CDR2 FQNEAQ, per germline (reference sequence). The CDR3 DNA sequence: TGTGCCAGCAGCCTCCTTACAGGGGGCGACCTCTACGAGCAGTACTTC. Amino acids: CASSLLTGGDLYEQYF.

J is TRBJ1-1 and V is TRBV7-7; tentative D call: TRBD1 (6 bases). In germline, CDR1 is SSHAT, CDR2 FNYEAQ (reference sequence). The CDR3 is made up of 17 amino acids. The V and J ends lost 5 bases and 4 bases respectively, with 23 bases between them. The CDR3 loop reads CASSAKQGPKRGTEAFF. In nucleotides, the CDR3 is TGTGCCAGCAGCGCCAAACAGGGACCTAAAAGGGGCACTGAAGCTTTCTTT.

This chain connects TRBV29-1 to TRBJ1-1; 7 nucleotides match TRBD1. CDR1 SQVTM and CDR2 ANQGSEA come from the germline V gene. Losses at the gene ends were 7 bases for V and 1 base for J; bases not matched to a gene: 6. This CDR3 spans 13 amino acids. CDR3 bases: TGCAGCGCTGTGGACAGGCCGAACACTGAAGCTTTCTTT. Its translation: CSAVDRPNTEAFF.

This sequence joins TRBV4-2 and TRBJ1-1, with D uncertain. Trimming took 5 bases from V and 0 from J, leaving 13 bases between them. Germline assignment: CDR1 LGHNA and CDR2 YNFKEQ. The CDR3 spans 15 residues. In nucleotides, the CDR3 is TGTGCCAGCAGCGCTCGCGTGGGTTTGAACACTGAAGCTTTCTTT. This encodes CASSARVGLNTEAFF.

The DNA for the CDR3 is TGTGCCAGCAGCTTATTTCGGCTAGCGGGGGCCTACGAGCAGTACTTC. Protein sequence: CASSLFRLAGAYEQYF. The rearrangement uses TRBV7-8 and TRBJ2-7; 10 nucleotides agree with TRBD2. V lost 2 bases to trimming and J lost 2 bases; unmatched junction nucleotides: 6. The V gene's germline CDR1 is SGHVS and CDR2 FQNEAQ. The CDR3 length is 16 residues.

The chain employs TRBV7-9 and TRBJ1-2; a weak D match, TRBD1 (5 bases). V was trimmed by 5 bases and J by 4 bases, leaving 11 bases between them. CDR1 and CDR2 from the germline V gene are SEHNR and FQNEAQ (reference sequence). The CDR3 covers 13 residues. The CDR3 reads CASSLRQIYGYTF. The CDR3 coding sequence is TGTGCCAGCAGCCTACGACAGATCTATGGCTACACCTTC.

The rearrangement links TRBV5-6 to TRBJ2-3; maybe TRBD2 (5 bases). This CDR3 spans 14 amino acids. Trimming shortened V by 4 bases and J by 2 bases, and 11 bases separated the two germline ends. Germline V gene sequence: CDR1 SGHDT, CDR2 YYEEEE. CDR3: CASSGTRNTDTQYF. For the CDR3, the DNA is TGTGCCAGCAGCGGAACTAGGAACACAGATACGCAGTATTTT.

The V and J genes are TRBV18 and TRBJ2-3; D might be TRBD1 or TRBD2, each matching 5 bases. Trimming stripped 3 bases from V and 9 bases from J, with 13 bases between. Germline-derived CDR1 and CDR2 are KGHSH and LQKENI. CDR3 length: 13 residues. The CDR3 DNA reads TGTGCCAGCTCACCCTGGGACGGCGAAACGCAGTATTTT. Amino acid sequence: CASSPWDGETQYF.

The rearrangement uses TRBV5-1 and TRBJ1-1; D is unresolved. The CDR3 extends over 15 amino acids. Germline V gives CDR1 SGHRS, CDR2 YFSETQ. Trimming cost V 5 bases and J 1 base, with 15 bases left between them. CDR3 sequence (DNA): TGCGCCAGCAGGCGGCAAATTGGCGCGAACACTGAAGCTTTCTTT. Its protein is CASRRQIGANTEAFF.

The V gene is TRBV7-9, the J gene TRBJ1-1; the D is unclear. V was cut by 3 bases and J by 4 bases, with 9 bases left in between. The CDR3 has 13 residues. Germline-derived CDR1 and CDR2 are SEHNR and FQNEAQ (reference sequence). The CDR3 DNA reads as TGTGCCAGCAGCTTGGTAGAGGGCACTGAAGCTTTCTTT. Translating gives CASSLVEGTEAFF.